A selection of T cell receptor beta chains follows, all from one sample in a study of T-cell memory formation after mild COVID-19. Each CDR3 protein is one row after TCRdb ran MiXCR on the 5' RACE reads. This sample yields approximately 580,000 distinct CDR3 sequences, of which over 20% are seen a single time; approximately 13% belongs to the top ten. The material sequenced was PBMCs or a T cell subset sorted from them (not recorded which). These receptors were taken from an adult woman who had mild COVID-19 (a few samples of this study predate the infection). Cell type and time point are not known. CDR3s leave out the opening cysteine and the closing phenylalanine or tryptophan.

j_call v_call cdr3_aa
TRBJ2-5 TRBV5-1 ASSPGGFETQY
TRBJ1-5 TRBV18 ASSPSTGAVSQPQH
TRBJ2-7 TRBV5-4 ASSGQGSNEQY
TRBJ2-1 TRBV7-9 ASSGPGLGILNEQF
TRBJ2-5 TRBV10-3 AISAGGPEETQY
TRBJ2-2 TRBV9 ASSVVGTSGSRELF
TRBJ2-1 TRBV20-1 SARDQGATRHNEQF
TRBJ1-5 TRBV12-3/TRBV12-4 ASSNGGNQPQH
TRBJ1-1 TRBV29-1 SAGLENTEAF
TRBJ2-5 TRBV12-3/TRBV12-4 ASSPVVWETQY
TRBJ1-2 TRBV20-1 SARVSFEAGGYT
TRBJ2-7 TRBV4-3 ASSQDIGILYEQY
TRBJ2-7 TRBV20-1 SASGEVSSYEQY
TRBJ2-7 TRBV6-5 ASTGGQGPYEQY
TRBJ1-2 TRBV7-9 ASSLADRDPLFYGYT
TRBJ1-6 TRBV7-2 ASSPVGGGGLPLH
TRBJ1-2 TRBV20-1 SARVGPRRGYT
TRBJ1-1 TRBV6-5 ASSYFGTPGTEAF
TRBJ2-7 TRBV7-2 ASSLYGYKNEQY
TRBJ2-2 TRBV15 ATSRDSAAPTGELF
TRBJ1-3 TRBV7-9 ASSSQAPQVSGNTIY
TRBJ2-1 TRBV28 ASHRRDRYNEQF
TRBJ2-1 TRBV7-9 ASSSYTGTGAEGQF
TRBJ2-1 TRBV29-1 SVRTGGFEQF
TRBJ2-1 TRBV12-3/TRBV12-4 ASSLWGYNEQF
TRBJ2-1 TRBV7-2 ASSPERTSGGLNEQF
TRBJ1-2 TRBV24-1 ATARDTDYGYT